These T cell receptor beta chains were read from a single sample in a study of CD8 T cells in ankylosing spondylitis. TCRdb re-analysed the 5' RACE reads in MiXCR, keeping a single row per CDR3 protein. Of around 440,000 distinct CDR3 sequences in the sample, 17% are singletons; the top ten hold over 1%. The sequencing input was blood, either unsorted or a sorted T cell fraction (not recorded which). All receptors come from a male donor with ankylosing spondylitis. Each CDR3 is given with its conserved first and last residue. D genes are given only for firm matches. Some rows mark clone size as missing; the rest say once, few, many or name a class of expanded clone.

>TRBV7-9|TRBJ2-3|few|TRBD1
CASSWTGEGPMTQYF
TGTGCCAGCAGCTGGACAGGAGAGGGCCCTATGACGCAGTATTTT
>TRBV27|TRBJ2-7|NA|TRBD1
CASRQGALSYEQYF
TGTGCCAGCAGACAGGGGGCCCTCTCCTACGAGCAGTACTTC
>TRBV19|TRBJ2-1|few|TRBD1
CASSRDRVTGEQFF
TGTGCCAGTAGTAGGGACAGGGTTACAGGTGAGCAGTTCTTC
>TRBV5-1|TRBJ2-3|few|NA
CASSLGSRVLSTDTQYF
TGCGCCAGCAGCTTGGGGTCTCGGGTTCTTAGCACAGATACGCAGTATTTT
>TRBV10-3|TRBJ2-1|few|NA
CAITSTSYNEQFF
TGTGCCATCACCAGCACCTCCTACAATGAGCAGTTCTTC
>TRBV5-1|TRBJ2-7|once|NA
CASSLATGLDYEQYF
TGCGCCAGCAGCTTGGCTACGGGGCTAGACTACGAGCAGTACTTC
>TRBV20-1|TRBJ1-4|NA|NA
CSARRVQGSTELFF
TGCAGTGCTAGAAGAGTGCAGGGAAGTACGGAACTGTTTTTT
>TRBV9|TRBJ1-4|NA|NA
CASSADSVNQKLFF
TGTGCCAGCAGCGCGGACAGCGTAAATCAAAAACTGTTTTTT
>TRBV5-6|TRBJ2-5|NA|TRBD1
CASSSTGGFETQYF
TGTGCCAGCAGCTCGACAGGGGGCTTTGAGACCCAGTACTTC
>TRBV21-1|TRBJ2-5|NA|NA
CASRDVGYQETQYF
TGTGCCAGCAGGGATGTGGGCTACCAAGAGACCCAGTACTTC
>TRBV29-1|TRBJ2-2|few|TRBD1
CSVDGRGQNTGELFF
TGCAGCGTTGACGGCAGGGGGCAGAACACCGGGGAGCTGTTTTTT
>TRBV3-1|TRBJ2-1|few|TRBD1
CASSLSRGYNEQFF
TGTGCCAGCAGCCTTTCCAGGGGGTACAATGAGCAGTTCTTC
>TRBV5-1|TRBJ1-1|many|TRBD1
CASRGTANTEAFF
TGCGCCAGCAGAGGGACAGCTAACACTGAAGCTTTCTTT
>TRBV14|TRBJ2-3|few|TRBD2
CASSLGPSGRGDTQYF
TGTGCCAGCAGCCTGGGCCCTAGCGGGAGAGGAGATACGCAGTATTTT
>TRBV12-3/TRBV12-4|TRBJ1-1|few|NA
CASSYQGEAFF
TGTGCCAGCAGTTATCAGGGTGAAGCTTTCTTT
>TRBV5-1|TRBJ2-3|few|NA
CASSLSLSQSTDTQYF
TGCGCCAGCAGCTTGTCTCTTAGTCAGAGCACAGATACGCAGTATTTT
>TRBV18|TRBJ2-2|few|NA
CASSPSIGGGFTGELFF
TGTGCCAGCTCACCTTCCATCGGAGGAGGGTTCACCGGGGAGCTGTTTTTT
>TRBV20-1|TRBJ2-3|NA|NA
CSARDLWADTQYF
TGCAGTGCTAGAGATTTATGGGCAGATACGCAGTATTTT
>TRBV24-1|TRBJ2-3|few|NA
CATSDPASVDPSDTQYF
TGTGCCACCAGTGACCCTGCCTCGGTCGACCCGTCGGATACGCAGTATTTT
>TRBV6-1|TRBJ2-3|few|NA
CASSLTGHRVTDTQYF
TGTGCCAGCAGCCTAACCGGCCACAGGGTCACAGATACGCAGTATTTT
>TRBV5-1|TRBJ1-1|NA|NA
CASSLEDTNTEAFF
TGCGCCAGCAGCTTGGAAGACACGAACACTGAAGCTTTCTTT
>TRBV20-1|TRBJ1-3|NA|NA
CSATGTGFYSGNTIYF
TGCAGTGCCACGGGGACTGGCTTTTACTCTGGAAACACCATATATTTT
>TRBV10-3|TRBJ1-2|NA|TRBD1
CATKRDSSYGYTF
TGTGCCACCAAGCGGGACAGCTCATATGGCTACACCTTC
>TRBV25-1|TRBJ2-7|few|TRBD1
CASTRQGAFYEQYF
TGTGCCAGCACAAGGCAGGGGGCGTTTTACGAGCAGTACTTC
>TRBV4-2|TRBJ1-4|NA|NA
CASSPQGGQVEKLFF
TGTGCCAGCAGCCCTCAGGGAGGACAAGTTGAAAAACTGTTTTTT
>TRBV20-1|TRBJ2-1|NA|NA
CSARNQLTGSYEQFF
TGCAGTGCGAGAAACCAGCTGACAGGCAGCTATGAGCAGTTCTTC
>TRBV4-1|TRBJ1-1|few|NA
CASSQGRVRQVGTEAFF
TGCGCCAGCAGCCAAGGTCGGGTACGGCAGGTGGGAACTGAAGCTTTCTTT
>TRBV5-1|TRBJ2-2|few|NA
CASSLSSTARNTGELFF
TGCGCCAGCAGCTTGTCATCGACCGCAAGGAACACCGGGGAGCTGTTTTTT
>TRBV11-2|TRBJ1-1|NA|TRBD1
CASSLAFGQGANTEAFF
TGTGCCAGCAGCTTAGCCTTCGGACAGGGGGCGAACACTGAAGCTTTCTTT
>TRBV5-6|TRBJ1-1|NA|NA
CASSWAAGTEAFF
TGTGCCAGCAGCTGGGCCGCGGGGACTGAAGCTTTCTTT
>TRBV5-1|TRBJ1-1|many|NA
CASTQGWGDTEAFF
TGCGCCAGCACTCAAGGTTGGGGGGATACTGAAGCTTTCTTT
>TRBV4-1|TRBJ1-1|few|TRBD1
CASSRARQGGNTEAFF
TGCGCCAGCAGCCGCGCCCGACAGGGGGGTAACACTGAAGCTTTCTTT
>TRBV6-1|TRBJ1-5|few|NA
CASRLKSGSYSNQPQHF
TGTGCCAGCAGGCTAAAGAGTGGCAGTTACAGCAATCAGCCCCAGCATTTT
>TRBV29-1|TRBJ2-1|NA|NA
CSGSVGEHNEQFF
TGCAGCGGCTCAGTGGGAGAGCACAATGAGCAGTTCTTC
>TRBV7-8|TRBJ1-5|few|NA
CASSPFRIPVGNQPQHF
TGTGCCAGCAGCCCTTTTCGAATCCCGGTTGGCAATCAGCCCCAGCATTTT
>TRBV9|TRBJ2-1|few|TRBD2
CASTRGLAEYNEQFF
TGTGCCAGCACCAGGGGACTAGCGGAATACAATGAGCAGTTCTTC
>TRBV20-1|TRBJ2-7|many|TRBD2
CSAPGTSGTYSYEQYF
TGCAGTGCCCCAGGGACTAGCGGGACGTACTCCTACGAGCAGTACTTC
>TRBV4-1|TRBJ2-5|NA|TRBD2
CASSQVPAGGETQYF
TGCGCCAGCAGCCAAGTCCCAGCGGGGGGAGAGACCCAGTACTTC
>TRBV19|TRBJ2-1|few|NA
CASKDKIHEQFF
TGTGCCAGTAAGGACAAGATCCATGAGCAGTTCTTC
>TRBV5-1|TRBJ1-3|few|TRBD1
CASSSQGGTGNTIYF
TGCGCCAGCAGTTCTCAGGGGGGAACTGGAAACACCATATATTTT
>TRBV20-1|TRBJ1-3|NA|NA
CSARDGVANTIYF
TGCAGTGCTAGAGACGGGGTAGCAAACACCATATATTTT
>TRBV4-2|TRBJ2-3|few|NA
CASSQDWSVKGSDTQYF
TGTGCCAGCAGCCAAGATTGGAGCGTGAAAGGGTCAGATACGCAGTATTTT
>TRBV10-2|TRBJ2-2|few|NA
CASSANPGPEGVGELFF
TGCGCCAGCAGTGCCAACCCGGGACCAGAGGGCGTCGGGGAGCTGTTTTTT
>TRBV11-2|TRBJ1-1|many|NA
CASGVSGLNTEAFF
TGTGCCAGCGGGGTGTCCGGACTCAACACTGAAGCTTTCTTT
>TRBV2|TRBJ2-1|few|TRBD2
CASSILAGGNNEQFF
TGTGCCAGCAGTATTTTAGCGGGGGGGAACAATGAGCAGTTCTTC
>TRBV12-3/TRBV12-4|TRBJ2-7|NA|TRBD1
CASSFTGTGSYEQYF
TGTGCCAGCAGTTTTACCGGGACAGGGTCCTACGAGCAGTACTTC
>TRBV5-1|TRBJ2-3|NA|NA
CASSSMGGPTDTQYF
TGCGCCAGCAGCTCAATGGGGGGGCCCACAGATACGCAGTATTTT
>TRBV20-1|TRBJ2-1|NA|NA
CSAEIGAEQFF
TGCAGTGCCGAAATAGGCGCTGAGCAGTTCTTC
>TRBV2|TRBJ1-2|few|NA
CASTASLVTAGGWYGYTF
TGTGCCAGCACCGCTAGCTTGGTGACAGCCGGAGGATGGTATGGCTACACCTTC
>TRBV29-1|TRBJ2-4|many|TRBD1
CSVEVRGRVKNIQYF
TGCAGCGTTGAAGTCAGGGGGCGCGTCAAAAACATTCAGTACTTC
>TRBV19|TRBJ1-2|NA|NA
CASSMNNNYGYTF
TGTGCCAGTAGTATGAACAATAACTATGGCTACACCTTC
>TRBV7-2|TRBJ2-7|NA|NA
CASSPEWGRMVEQYF
TGTGCCAGCAGCCCCGAGTGGGGGAGGATGGTCGAGCAGTACTTC
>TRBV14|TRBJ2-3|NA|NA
CASSPRQADTQYF
TGTGCCAGCAGCCCCAGACAAGCCGATACGCAGTATTTT
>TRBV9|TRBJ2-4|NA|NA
CASSVGEGNIQYF
TGTGCCAGCAGCGTAGGCGAGGGGAACATTCAGTACTTC